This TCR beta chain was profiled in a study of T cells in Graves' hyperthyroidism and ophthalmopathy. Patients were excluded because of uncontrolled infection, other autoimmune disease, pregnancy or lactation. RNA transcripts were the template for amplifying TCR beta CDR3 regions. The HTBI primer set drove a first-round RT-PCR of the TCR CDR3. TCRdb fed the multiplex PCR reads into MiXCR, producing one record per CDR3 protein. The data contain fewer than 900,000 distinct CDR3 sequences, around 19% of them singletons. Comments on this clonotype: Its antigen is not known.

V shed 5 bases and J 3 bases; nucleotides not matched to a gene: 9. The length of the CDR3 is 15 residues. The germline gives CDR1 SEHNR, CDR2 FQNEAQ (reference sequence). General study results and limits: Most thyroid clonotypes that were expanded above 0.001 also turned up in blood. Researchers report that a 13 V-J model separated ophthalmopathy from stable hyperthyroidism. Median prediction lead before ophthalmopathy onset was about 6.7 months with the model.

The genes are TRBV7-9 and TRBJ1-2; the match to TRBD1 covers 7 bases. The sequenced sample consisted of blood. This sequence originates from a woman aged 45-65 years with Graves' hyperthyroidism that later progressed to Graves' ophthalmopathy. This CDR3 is CASSNKTGPDYGYTF. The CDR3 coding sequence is TGTGCCAGCAGCAACAAGACAGGGCCCGACTATGGCTACACCTTC. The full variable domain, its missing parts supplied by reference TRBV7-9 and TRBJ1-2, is DTGVSQNPRHKITKRGQNVTFRCDPISEHNRLYWYRQTLGQGPEFLTYFQNEAQLEKSRLLSDRFSAERPKGSFSTLEIQRTEQGDSAMYLCASSNKTGPDYGYTFGSGTRLTVV.